This T cell receptor (beta chain) originates from a study of T cells in Graves' hyperthyroidism and ophthalmopathy (dated by TCRdb to the late 2010s). With respect to the entire study: Peripheral blood samples were taken at initial diagnosis, before any treatment was given. After sampling, hyperthyroidism patients received methimazole starting at 30 mg daily, and ophthalmopathy patients received high-dose intravenous methylprednisolone. The 100 discovery patients were randomly split 7:3 into training and test sets. To identify distinguishing TCR V-J signatures, a discovery cohort of 100 or so patients was used, comprising some 43 with Graves' ophthalmopathy and some 60 with stable Graves' hyperthyroidism. Prospective prediction of ophthalmopathy was tested in an independent validation cohort of 18 to 20 hyperthyroidism patients and approximately 17 patients who later progressed to ophthalmopathy. According to the paper, TCR Vbeta CDR3 sequencing was carried out on over 130 peripheral blood samples, which came from about 45 ophthalmopathy, 75 to 80 hyperthyroidism and around 17 progressor patients. In addition, the study compared T-cell repertoires in thyroid tissue and in blood from several Graves' hyperthyroidism patients. What the study reported, not specific to this receptor: Most expanded thyroid clonotypes (frequency above 0.001) were also found in blood, which suggests that blood repertoires may mirror thyroid immune responses. Sample size was not statistically predetermined, and blinding of investigators to group allocation was not performed. In cross-validation, a model built on a 13 V-J signature told ophthalmopathy apart from stable hyperthyroidism with under 90% sensitivity and about 81% specificity, and in testing the same model reached 80%/75%. In validation, progression to ophthalmopathy was predicted by the model with nearly 71% sensitivity and 72% to 80% specificity, a median of roughly six months before onset.

TCR beta CDR3 regions were amplified from RNA transcripts. A first-round RT-PCR of the TCR CDR3 used the HTBI primer set with the Qiagen OneStep RT-PCR kit. Libraries were constructed in a second round of multiplex PCR, after which size selection and purification were carried out. The libraries were sequenced on an Illumina HiSeq2000 using paired-end 100 bp reads. As for the authors' bioinformatics: SOAPnuke was used to process the raw data, with reads discarded if the reads contained adapters or uncalled bases, had a mean Phred below 15, or lacked an exact constant-primer or identifier match. COPE v1.2.5 was used to merge high-quality paired reads, and clonotypes were defined as unique nucleotide sequences. MiTCR v1.1 was used to align clonotypes to the IMGT TRBV, TRBD and TRBJ reference segments. The analysis was restricted to V-J combinations with a frequency above 0.0001, which together covered about 99% of the repertoires. The TCS score was defined as F50 (clonal expansion) divided by E x V (chaos), with BLOSUM62-based TCRdist calculated between CDR3 peptides within each V-J. Welch's t-statistics and random forest reduced approximately 520 V-J features to about 13, which were used in a naive Bayes classifier (R e1071). The public reads were reanalyzed by TCRdb: fastp trimming at Q25, MiXCR alignment, in-frame beta chains only. Rows matching on CDR3 protein sequence are summarized as one entry with the most common DNA and genes. TCRdb's processing, not the authors', yielded these V and J calls. The sample profile shows about half a million distinct CDR3 sequences; approximately 23% of them were found once. Together, the top ten hold 45% to 50% of the sample.

Details on this clonotype: It has no known antigen specificity. Base quality data are lacking; no much larger clone is found one base away.

Moderately to severely active disease, a Clinical Activity Score of at least 3, a NOSPECS grade of at least 4, and a duration under 3 months were present in ophthalmopathy patients. Exclusion was applied to patients with uncontrolled infections, other autoimmune diseases, pregnancy or lactation. Diagnoses were established on the basis of clinical symptoms, serum thyroxine and TRAb, thyroid ultrasound, and orbital computed tomography. PBMCs were isolated from 10 ml of fresh peripheral blood by Ficoll-Paque density gradient centrifugation. Total RNA was extracted with Trizol reagent, and quality was checked on an Agilent 2100 Bioanalyzer. The CDR3 measures 11 amino acids from cysteine to phenylalanine. Of all the DNA, just the CDR3 is kept, 33 bases in frame from base 1. According to the germline V gene, CDR1 reads KGHDR and CDR2 reads SFDVKD. The V and J ends are trimmed by 4 bases and 10 bases, leaving 7 bases between them.

This TCR was sampled from a woman in her seventies with Graves' ophthalmopathy. The sample consisted of blood. The chain links TRBV24-1 with TRBJ2-1, with no confidently assigned D gene. The CDR3 protein: CATSDTREQFF. The nucleotide sequence reads TGTGCCACCAGTGACACGCGCGAGCAGTTCTTC.